This TCR beta chain was documented in a study of a mutant IDH1 vaccine in newly diagnosed glioma (TCRdb year 2021). As for the study more broadly: Vaccination started 4-6 weeks after radiotherapy alone, or was given together with temozolomide cycles in the groups whose treatment included chemotherapy. Of the roughly 30 treated patients, roughly 60% were male and about 40% were female, and a mean age of roughly 41 years was recorded. Prior to enrollment, patients had been given standard therapy consisting of radiotherapy alone, temozolomide alone, or radiochemotherapy with temozolomide, with the combination given to most patients. Visit V12 was the week-35 safety follow-up and visit V13 was the week-47 end of study. Peripheral blood was drawn at six visits: V03 (baseline), V05, V07, V10, V12 and V13. For exploratory analyses, approximately 25 treated patients had longitudinal TCRB deep sequencing done wherever samples were available.

CDR1 and CDR2, looked up from the germline V gene, are SGHDN and FVKESK. A distance of 4 bases separates the germline ends of V and J, which lose 8 bases and 0 bases respectively. CDR3 length: 11 amino acids, cysteine to phenylalanine. Just the 33-base CDR3 DNA is kept, in frame starting at base 1. On this clone: Its antigen is not yet known. Base qualities were left out, and no much larger clone turns up one base away.

Libraries were made using the immunoSEQ multiplex PCR assay. Rearranged TCR beta chain sequences were amplified using the hsTCRB Kit according to the manufacturer's protocol. TCRB libraries were sequenced on an Illumina MiSeq. Processing in the source paper ran as follows. The kit vendor's proprietary platform handled demultiplexing, trimming and gene mapping. TCRdb's version of the immuneACCESS table is confined to in-frame rearrangements and falls short of the full clone set. An unresolved V gene accounts for under half of the shortfall where checked; the remainder is of unknown origin. V, J and clone size derive from that table, while D and trimming were established from the DNA sequence. Present in this sample are tens of thousands of clones, less than 90% of which were seen just once. The ten biggest clones cover about 4.6% of the sample. The investigation overall reported the following: The authors stated that sample limitations prevented analyses of patient blood samples from being reproduced. Selection of PBMC samples for TCRB deep sequencing was based on availability. No apparent relationship was observed between pseudoprogression and alterations in the top peripheral T cell clonotypes detected by TCRB sequencing. Immune responses induced by the vaccine were seen in roughly 92% of patients across multiple MHC alleles.

In light of the paper, this sample's time point label describes: week 35, safety follow-up. A 20-mer mutant IDH1 peptide at 300 micrograms in Montanide made up each vaccine dose, which was injected subcutaneously together with topical imiquimod. Patients received eight vaccinations in weeks 1, 3, 5, 7, 11, 15, 19 and 23, corresponding to visits V03 through V10. Newly diagnosed WHO grade 3 or 4 IDH1-mutant astrocytomas showing loss of nuclear ATRX were present in the donors. The samples were drawn from NOA16, a multicentre, single-arm, open-label phase I trial in Germany that tested a mutant IDH1 peptide vaccine in humans for the first time. Genomic DNA for TCRB sequencing was isolated from EDTA blood with the DNeasy Blood and Tissue Kit.

The specimen comprised PBMCs, sampled from a glioma patient whose treatment included an IDH1 peptide vaccine. The TCR comes from a young man with glioma. The sequence links TRBV14 to TRBJ1-1; the D segment cannot be called with confidence. CDR3 sequence: CASGMNTEAFF. The DNA reads as follows: TGTGCCAGCGGTATGAACACTGAAGCTTTCTTT.